This passage covers 20 T cell receptor beta chains from one sample sequenced in a study of T cells in Graves' hyperthyroidism and ophthalmopathy. Amplification of TCR beta CDR3 regions was performed using RNA transcripts as template. Carried out on the TCR CDR3, a first-round RT-PCR used the HTBI primer set. MiXCR was run by TCRdb on the multiplex PCR reads, yielding one entry per CDR3 protein. The sample contains fewer than 250,000 distinct CDR3 sequences, approximately 24% of which appear only once. The sequenced material came from blood. The source is a woman in her thirties or forties with Graves' ophthalmopathy.

The chain is built from TRBV5-1 and TRBJ1-6; 7 bases are a match to TRBD1. CDR1 is SGHRS and CDR2 is YFSETQ in the germline V gene. The CDR3 covers 15 residues. The ends lost 4 bases at V and 5 bases at J; junction bases unmatched: 6. Here the CDR3 DNA reads TGCGCCAGCAGCATACAGACAGGGAATAATTCACCCCTCCACTTT. It is translated as CASSIQTGNNSPLHF.

This clonotype was recorded many times. This chain's CDR3 is CASSVGALNEQYF. In DNA, the CDR3 is TGTGCCAGCAGCGTAGGGGCTCTCAACGAGCAGTACTTC. This chain connects TRBV9 to TRBJ2-7, with unresolved D. Germline loops: CDR1 SGDLS, CDR2 YYNGEE. The V end was cut by 0 bases, the J end by 5 bases, with 9 bases between. CDR3 size: 13 residues.

This clonotype appeared once. A clone one base away is much larger, so this may be a read error. The J gene is TRBJ2-2, the V gene TRBV11-2, with a weak D call TRBD1 (6 bases). This CDR3 spans 15 amino acids. Germline V gives CDR1 SGHAT, CDR2 FQNNGV. CDR3 amino acids: CDINSGQWGSGELFF. The CDR3 region has the DNA TGTGACATCAACAGTGGACAGTGGGGTTCGGGGGAGCTGTTTTTT.

The chain combines TRBV6-2 or TRBV6-3 with TRBJ2-7; no clear D gene. The CDR3 runs to 13 residues. CDR1 MNHEY and CDR2 SVGEGT come from the germline V gene. Deletions cut 6 bases from V and 3 bases from J, with 12 bases between. This CDR3 reads CASRDTRNYEQYF. In nucleotides, the CDR3 is TGTGCCAGCAGGGATACAAGGAACTACGAGCAGTACTTC.

This clonotype has only one observation. A much larger clone differs by one base, so this may be a read error. The V and J genes are TRBV12-3 or TRBV12-4 and TRBJ1-5, with TRBD1 matching over 9 bases. CDR3 length: 16 amino acids. CDR3 sequence reads: CAISYTGGLSNQPQHF. CDR3 in DNA: TGTGCCATCAGTTATACAGGGGGCCTGAGCAATCAGCCCCAGCATTTT.

In its sample, this clonotype was seen many times. V is TRBV12-3 or TRBV12-4 and J is TRBJ1-5, with D uncertain. The CDR3 length is 12 residues. Trimming cost V 4 bases and J 4 bases, with 5 bases left between them. CDR3: CASSWGNQPQHF. The CDR3 DNA follows: TGTGCCAGCAGTTGGGGAAATCAGCCCCAGCATTTT.

Many counts were recorded for this clonotype. The V call is TRBV10-1, the J call TRBJ2-4; possible D gene TRBD1, 6 bases. The CDR3 spans 16 residues. The V gene lost 3 bases and the J gene lost 0 bases, with 12 bases spanning the gap. Looked up from germline, CDR1 is WNHNN and CDR2 is SYGVQD (reference sequence). This CDR3 is CASSDADSLAKNIQYF. In nucleotides, the CDR3 is TGCGCCAGCAGTGATGCGGACAGCTTAGCCAAAAACATTCAGTACTTC.

This clonotype was seen many times. The J gene is TRBJ2-7, the V gene TRBV27, with 8 bases identical to TRBD2. The CDR3 is 15 amino acids. Germline CDR1 MNHEY, CDR2 SMNVEV (reference sequence). V lost 5 bases and J lost 5; bases outside the gene matches: 11. CDR3 nucleotide sequence: TGTGCCAGCAGTCCCCGGGGGGGCGGGAGCGACGAGCAGTACTTC. Its translation is CASSPRGGGSDEQYF.

This clonotype was recorded a few times. A read error may be the cause here, since a much bigger clone is one base away. V is TRBV30 and J is TRBJ2-7, with 8 bases identical to TRBD2. Germline lookup yields CDR1 GTSNPN and CDR2 SVGIG (reference sequence). CDR3 length: 17 residues. V was clipped by 0 bases and J by 4 bases; unmatched bases: 14. The CDR3 region has the DNA TGTGCCTGGAGTGTGACGGGGGGGGCAGCGGGAGCATACGAGCAGTACTTC. The encoded protein is CAWSVTGGAAGAYEQYF.

This clonotype was found many times. The chain uses TRBV7-8 and TRBJ2-7; D might be TRBD2 (6 bases). The CDR3 covers 15 residues. V dropped 3 bases and J dropped 1 base, with 13 bases sitting between them. Germline assignment: CDR1 SGHVS and CDR2 FQNEAQ. CDR3 coding DNA: TGTGCCAGCAGCTTCCCGAGCGGGTTTTCCTACGAGCAGTACTTC. Its protein product is CASSFPSGFSYEQYF.

This clonotype was recorded at least ten times. The chain uses TRBV3-1 and TRBJ2-7, with D perhaps given as TRBD1 or TRBD2 (5 bases each). V dropped 0 bases and J dropped 7 bases, with 16 bases sitting between them. This CDR3 comprises 15 residues. Germline loops: CDR1 LGHDT, CDR2 YNNKEL (reference sequence). CDR3 residues: CASSQDWDPWSEQYF. CDR3 bases: TGTGCCAGCAGCCAAGACTGGGACCCCTGGTCGGAGCAGTACTTC.

A note on this clonotype: Relative to the germline gene, one junction end is altered; a read error may explain this. This sequence joins TRBV12-3 or TRBV12-4 and TRBJ2-2, with D tentatively TRBD2 (5 bases). CDR3 length equals 14 residues. CDR3 in amino acids: CASSFAEYTGELLF. The CDR3 coding sequence is TGTGCCAGCAGTTTCGCTGAGTACACCGGGGAGCTGCTTTTT.

The sample holds many counts of this clonotype. The rearrangement uses TRBV13 and TRBJ2-5, with D possibly called TRBD1 or TRBD2 (6 bases each). The CDR3 spans 13 residues. V was clipped by 8 bases and J by 4 bases, with 14 bases between them. Germline CDR1 and CDR2: PRHDT and FYEKMQ (reference sequence). The CDR3 DNA is TGTGCCAGCTATAAACAGGGAGGAGAGACCCAGTACTTC. Its translation: CASYKQGGETQYF.

The chain joins TRBV27 to TRBJ1-3; D is possibly TRBD1 (5 bases). The V end was cut by 6 bases, the J end by 0 bases, with 15 bases between. CDR1 and CDR2 from the germline V gene are MNHEY and SMNVEV (reference sequence). The CDR3 loop spans 16 amino acids. The DNA for the CDR3 is TGTGCCAGCAGCTTAGGGACCACTCTCTCTGGAAACACCATATATTTT. Protein: CASSLGTTLSGNTIYF.

V is TRBV20-1 and J is TRBJ2-7; 9 positions match TRBD2. In germline, CDR1 is DFQATT, CDR2 SNEGSKA (reference sequence). V lost 6 bases to trimming and J lost 5 bases; unmatched junction nucleotides: 8. The CDR3 length is 13 residues. In nucleotides, the CDR3 is TGCAGTGCCAGAAAAGCGGGAGGCCACGAGCAGTACTTC. As protein: CSARKAGGHEQYF.

This clonotype was seen repeatedly, ten times or more. The chain employs TRBV15 and TRBJ2-4; D unresolved. Germline CDR1 reads LNHNV; CDR2 reads YYDKDF (reference sequence). The CDR3 consists of 16 residues. V dropped 3 bases and J dropped 0 bases, with 12 bases sitting between them. This CDR3 is CATSSPGQEAKNIQYF. CDR3 coding DNA: TGTGCCACCAGCAGCCCGGGCCAGGAAGCCAAAAACATTCAGTACTTC.

This clonotype was recorded at least ten times. The CDR3 sequence: CASTLGRAGELFF. CDR3 nucleotide sequence: TGTGCCAGCACGCTCGGCCGGGCCGGGGAGCTGTTTTTT. The chain joins TRBV28 to TRBJ2-2; D unresolved. The germline V gene encodes CDR1 MDHEN and CDR2 SYDVKM. Between the trimmed V and J ends, which lost 7 bases and 6 bases, there was a span of 12 bases. CDR3 length: 13 residues.

A few counts support this clonotype. This sequence joins TRBV11-1 and TRBJ1-6; 7 nucleotides match TRBD1. The V segment lost 3 bases and the J segment 0 bases; nucleotides outside the gene matches: 8. This CDR3 is built from 18 residues. Germline CDR1 SGHAT, CDR2 FQDESV (reference sequence). The CDR3 DNA is TGTGCCAGCAGCTTGGGTCCCACAGGGGCCTCCTATAATTCACCCCTCCACTTT. Its translation is CASSLGPTGASYNSPLHF. Full variable domain (missing parts from reference TRBV11-1 and TRBJ1-6): EAEVAQSPRYKITEKSQAVAFWCDPISGHATLYWYRQILGQGPELLVQFQDESVVDDSQLPKDRFSAERLKGVDSTLKIQPAELGDSAMYLCASSLGPTGASYNSPLHFGNGTRLTVT.

The table lists this clonotype with many counts. V and J are TRBV30 and TRBJ1-1, with unresolved D. Trimming removed 2 bases at V and 4 bases at J, with 8 bases between. CDR3 length: 12 amino acids. CDR1 and CDR2 from the germline V gene are GTSNPN and SVGIG (reference sequence). CDR3 nucleotides: TGTGCCTGGAGTTGGGGAGGCACTGAAGCTTTCTTT. Its protein is CAWSWGGTEAFF.

This clonotype was found many times. The gene calls are TRBV27 and TRBJ1-2, with D unresolved. Germline CDR1 is MNHEY and CDR2 is SMNVEV (reference sequence). The CDR3 consists of 11 residues. The germline V and J ends were trimmed by 6 bases and 8 bases, with 10 bases remaining between them. This CDR3 reads CASSPGKGYTF. CDR3 sequence (DNA): TGTGCCAGCAGCCCTGGGAAGGGCTACACCTTC.